Sequencing of this T cell receptor (beta chain) was carried out in a study of OX40 agonist ivuxolimab in advanced cancers. Study-wide context: Ivuxolimab is a fully human IgG2 antibody that activates OX40 (CD134). Allowance was made for prior anti-PD-1, anti-PD-L1 or anti-CTLA-4 therapy, and roughly 40% had some.

Profiled with immunoSEQ multiplex PCR; TCRdb holds only in-frame clones, not every one. The sample holds 60,000 to 80,000 clones, approximately 80% seen once. Whole-study findings and limits: The study did not work out the antigen specificity of the expanded peripheral T cells. CD4+ and CD8+ blood T cells expanded clonally by week 6 at 0.1 to 3.0 mg/kg.

Details on this clone: Its antigen is not identified.

The specimen was CD4+ or CD8+ T cells sorted from blood, collected in a trial of the OX40 agonist ivuxolimab. This clonotype originated in an adult with an advanced solid tumor such as melanoma, head and neck, liver or kidney cancer.

CDR3 region: CASRGQGYGYTF. The CDR3 DNA sequence: TGTGCCAGCAGGGGACAGGGATATGGCTACACCTTC. The V and J genes are TRBV2 and TRBJ1-2; 9 nucleotides agree with TRBD1. The CDR3 contains 12 residues. The germline V gene encodes CDR1 SNHLY and CDR2 FYNNEI. The ends lost 6 bases at V and 5 bases at J; junction bases unmatched: 1.